The present entry profiles one TCR beta chain with its context. As yet, its antigen is unknown. The record originates from a study of cytomegalovirus exposure and HLA in healthy donors. The study ran its PCR with 60 Vbeta and 13 Jbeta primers. Profiled with immunoSEQ multiplex PCR; TCRdb holds only in-frame clones, not every one. Here the sample spans 170,000 or so clones, more than 80% being singletons. Study observations and caveats: Most TCR beta V segments were productive about 90% or about 30% of the time in an earlier analysis. TCR association rates varied by HLA locus in a later analysis, with DRB1 highest and HLA-C lowest.

Sequencing was carried out using PBMCs. This receptor was obtained from a young man in good health and CMV-seronegative.

The CDR3 here is CASSATSGALTDTQYF. In DNA form, the CDR3 reads TGTGCCAGCAGCGCGACTAGCGGGGCTCTCACAGATACGCAGTATTTT. This chain connects TRBV11-3 to TRBJ2-3; 11 nucleotides align to TRBD2. The junction had 6 bases not matched to a gene; V was cut back by 5 bases and J by 2 bases. Germline lookup yields CDR1 SGHNT and CDR2 YENEEA. This CDR3 has 16 amino acids.